Following are 28 T cell receptor beta chains from one sample sequenced in a study of T cells in Graves' hyperthyroidism and ophthalmopathy. Regions amplified from RNA transcripts were the TCR beta CDR3 regions. First-round RT-PCR of the TCR CDR3 relied on the HTBI primer set. MiXCR was run by TCRdb on the multiplex PCR reads, yielding one entry per CDR3 protein. This sample has around 580,000 distinct CDR3 sequences, with around 45% found just once. The sample consisted of peripheral blood or thyroid tissue (not recorded which). The receptors were gathered from a woman between 18 and 30 years old with Graves' hyperthyroidism.

This clonotype was counted ten times or more. The chain is built from TRBV20-1 and TRBJ1-2; D uncertain. The CDR3 has 13 residues. Germline CDR1 reads DFQATT; CDR2 reads SNEGSKA (reference sequence). The V end was cut by 3 bases, the J end by 3 bases, with 11 bases between. CDR3 sequence (DNA): TGCAGTGCTAGGTACCAGGTAGACTATGGCTACACCTTC. This gives the protein CSARYQVDYGYTF.

This clonotype was found many times. The chain joins TRBV10-2 to TRBJ2-5, with a tentative D call TRBD2 (5 bases). Germline values: CDR1 WSHSY, CDR2 SAAADI. V dropped 6 bases and J dropped 4 bases, with 12 bases sitting between them. The CDR3 consists of 13 residues. CDR3 sequence (DNA): TGCGCCAGCAGGGCCAGAGGGCGAGAGACCCAGTACTTC. The encoded protein is CASRARGRETQYF.

The CDR3 here is CATSRDLGSVYYGYTF. In DNA form, the CDR3 reads TGTGCCACCAGCAGAGATCTCGGCAGCGTGTACTATGGCTACACCTTC. The V gene is TRBV15, the J gene TRBJ1-2; D is unresolved. Looked up from germline, CDR1 is LNHNV and CDR2 is YYDKDF (reference sequence). The V end was cut by 0 bases, the J end by 3 bases, with 14 bases between. The CDR3 has 16 residues.

This chain connects TRBV20-1 to TRBJ2-1, with 7 bases fitting TRBD2. The CDR3 loop spans 15 amino acids. After removal of 1 base from V and 5 bases from J, the junction contained 8 bases not matched to a gene. Germline V gene lookup returns CDR1 DFQATT and CDR2 SNEGSKA (reference sequence). This chain's CDR3 is CSARGEGLGDNEQFF. The CDR3 coding sequence is TGCAGTGCTAGAGGGGAGGGCCTCGGGGACAATGAGCAGTTCTTC.

V is TRBV7-2 and J is TRBJ1-1, with TRBD1 as a possible D gene (5 bases). Trimming removed 6 bases from V and 5 bases from J, with 19 bases in between. CDR1 is SGHTA and CDR2 is FQGNSA in the germline V gene. The CDR3 runs to 15 residues. The CDR3 reads CASSLSRGVMTEAFF. In nucleotides, the CDR3 is TGTGCCAGCAGTTTATCCAGAGGGGTAATGACTGAAGCTTTCTTT.

This clonotype came up many times. V gene TRBV19 combines with J gene TRBJ1-2; D unresolved. CDR1 and CDR2 (germline): LNHDA, SQIVND (reference sequence). This CDR3 is 13 amino acids long. Trimming removed 3 bases from V and 2 bases from J, with 7 bases in between. The CDR3 reads CASSMDYNYGYTF. CDR3 DNA sequence: TGTGCCAGTAGTATGGACTACAACTATGGCTACACCTTC. Using reference TRBV19 and TRBJ1-2 for the parts outside the CDR3, the full variable domain is DGGITQSPKYLFRKEGQNVTLSCEQNLNHDAMYWYRQDPGQGLRLIYYSQIVNDFQKGDIAEGYSVSREKKESFPLTVTSAQKNPTAFYLCASSMDYNYGYTFGSGTRLTVV.

The sample holds many counts of this clonotype. The rearrangement links TRBV9 to TRBJ1-3, with 10 positions matching TRBD1. Trimming removed 3 bases from V and 1 base from J; junction bases left unmatched: 4. The CDR3 length is 16 residues. CDR1 and CDR2 (germline): SGDLS, YYNGEE. CDR3 residues: CASSERTGGSGNTIYF. CDR3 bases: TGTGCCAGCAGCGAAAGGACAGGGGGGTCTGGAAACACCATATATTTT.

In this sample, this clonotype turned up a few times. CDR3 amino acids: CASSLTFGDSGNTIYF. CDR3 DNA: TGTGCCAGCAGCTTAACGTTTGGAGACTCTGGAAACACCATATATTTT. The chain employs TRBV7-3 and TRBJ1-3; the D is unclear. CDR3 size: 16 residues. V shed 0 bases and J shed 0 bases, with 9 bases lying between them. Germline CDR1 SGHTA, CDR2 FQGTGA.

The chain recombines TRBV10-3 with TRBJ2-1; 13 nucleotides line up with TRBD2. Germline V gene sequence: CDR1 ENHRY, CDR2 SYGVKD. This CDR3 has 15 amino acids. V shed 6 bases and J 8 bases; nucleotides not matched to a gene: 7. DNA of the CDR3: TGTGCCATCAGCGGGGGACTAGCGGGATTCGATGAGCAGTTCTTC. Translating it yields CAISGGLAGFDEQFF.

Regarding this clonotype: This sequence may be a read error, since a much larger clone differs from it by one base. The chain has TRBV20-1 and TRBJ1-1, with 9 bases aligning to TRBD1. Germline CDR1 and CDR2: DFQATT and SNEGSKA (reference sequence). The CDR3 consists of 19 residues. The ends lost 2 bases at V and 4 bases at J; junction bases unmatched: 20. CDR3 coding DNA: TGCAGTGCTAGACGAGAAACCGCCCTAAACAGGGGGCAGGGCACTGAAGCTTTCTTT. Protein product: CSARRETALNRGQGTEAFF.

The chain uses TRBV5-1 and TRBJ2-6, with 7 nucleotides matching TRBD1. Germline lookup yields CDR1 SGHRS and CDR2 YFSETQ. The CDR3 has 16 amino acids. With 7 bases clipped from V and 3 bases from J, the junction kept 10 bases outside the gene matches. CDR3 bases: TGCGCCAGCGGCTGGACAGGCGCAGATGGGGCCAACGTCCTGACTTTC. Translation gives CASGWTGADGANVLTF.

Concerning this clonotype itself: A much larger clone lies a single base off, so this may be a read error. V and J are TRBV19 and TRBJ2-2; D call uncertain. In germline, CDR1 is LNHDA, CDR2 SQIVND (reference sequence). The CDR3 is 17 amino acids. Trimming cost V 5 bases and J 2 bases, with 18 bases left between them. The CDR3 sequence: CASSLRLTSVNTGELFF. For the CDR3, the DNA is TGTGCCAGTAGTTTGCGGCTCACGTCAGTAAACACCGGGGAGCTGTTTTTT.

Concerning this clonotype itself: This likely comes from a read error, as the CDR3 has no conserved phenylalanine or tryptophan at its end. It is unclear where the CDR3 begins or ends on the DNA, so no DNA is shown, and the CDR3 is as TCRdb lists it. The rearrangement joins TRBV4-2 to TRBJ2-6. The CDR3 totals 8 residues, both ends included. The V gene's germline CDR1 is LGHNA and CDR2 YNFKEQ. The CDR3 reads CASSQDRG.

This clonotype was counted at least ten times. The chain is built from TRBV7-9 and TRBJ2-7; 14 bases fit TRBD2. This CDR3 is 15 amino acids long. Germline CDR1 SEHNR, CDR2 FQNEAQ (reference sequence). V shed 4 bases, J shed 6 bases, and the junction held 5 bases outside the gene matches. The CDR3 sequence is CASSSTSGRAAEQYF. The CDR3 bases are TGTGCCAGCAGCTCGACTAGCGGGAGGGCCGCCGAGCAGTACTTC.

This clonotype was counted at least ten times. The chain employs TRBV4-1 and TRBJ1-2; the D gene is possibly TRBD1 (6 bases). Germline V CDR1 and CDR2: MGHRA, YSYEKL. The CDR3 consists of 12 residues. Trimming shortened V by 3 bases and J by 6 bases, and 8 bases separated the two germline ends. CDR3 in DNA: TGCGCCAGCAGCCACTGGACAGATGGCTACACCTTC. Translated, it gives CASSHWTDGYTF.

This clonotype has a count of ten or more. V is TRBV4-2 and J is TRBJ1-5; D ambiguous. V was shortened by 0 bases and J by 4 bases, with 7 bases between the two germline ends. The CDR3 loop spans 14 amino acids. The germline CDR1 and CDR2 sequences are LGHNA and YNFKEQ. CDR3 sequence (DNA): TGTGCCAGCAGCCAAGATGGGCGAAATCAGCCCCAGCATTTT. It yields the protein CASSQDGRNQPQHF.

This clonotype was seen many times. V gene TRBV20-1 combines with J gene TRBJ1-5; perhaps TRBD1 as D (6 bases). This CDR3 region has 13 residues. CDR1 is DFQATT and CDR2 is SNEGSKA in the germline V gene (reference sequence). V lost 6 bases and J 3 bases, leaving 12 bases between the germline ends. CDR3 amino acids: CSAHPGVNQPQHF. CDR3 sequence (DNA): TGCAGTGCCCATCCAGGGGTCAATCAGCCCCAGCATTTT.

This clonotype was seen just once. In DNA, the CDR3 is TGCAGTGCTAGAGATATACTAGCGGACTACGAGCAGTACTTC. Translating gives CSARDILADYEQYF. The V and J genes are TRBV20-1 and TRBJ2-7; TRBD2 matches 8 bases. Per germline, CDR1 DFQATT and CDR2 SNEGSKA (reference sequence). After removal of 0 bases from V and 3 bases from J, the junction contained 4 bases not matched to a gene. The CDR3 spans 14 residues.

The CDR3 DNA reads TGTGCCAGCTCACCTGACCTCGGGGGCACTGAAGCTTTCTTT. It specifies CASSPDLGGTEAFF. The chain carries TRBV9 and TRBJ1-1; perhaps TRBD1 as D (5 bases). V lost 7 bases and J lost 4, with 17 bases in between. CDR3 size: 14 residues. Germline lookup yields CDR1 SGDLS and CDR2 YYNGEE.

V gene TRBV7-2 combines with J gene TRBJ1-1, with D maybe TRBD1 (6 bases). CDR3 length: 18 amino acids. V was clipped by 4 bases and J by 7 bases, with 28 bases between them. CDR1 and CDR2 (germline): SGHTA, FQGNSA. The CDR3, as DNA: TGTGCCAGCAGCTCTACGCCGGGGTACGGACAGCTGAGGGTTGAAGCTTTCTTT. Translating it yields CASSSTPGYGQLRVEAFF.

This rearrangement joins TRBV7-6 to TRBJ1-1, with D tentatively TRBD1 (6 bases). Trimming stripped 8 bases from V and 4 bases from J, with 14 bases between. Germline values: CDR1 SGHVS, CDR2 FNYEAQ. The CDR3 has 13 residues. CDR3: CASQEGVGTEAFF. In DNA form, the CDR3 reads TGTGCCAGCCAAGAGGGGGTCGGCACTGAAGCTTTCTTT.

This clonotype has a handful of counts. The chain employs TRBV3-1 and TRBJ2-5; the D is unclear. The germline gives CDR1 LGHDT, CDR2 YNNKEL (reference sequence). The V end lost 4 bases, the J end lost 5 bases, and 17 bases lay between the germline ends. This CDR3 is built from 15 residues. The DNA of the CDR3 is TGTGCCAGCAGCCTCGACTTGCGGATCAGGGAGACCCAGTACTTC. The encoded protein is CASSLDLRIRETQYF.

The J gene is TRBJ2-7, the V gene TRBV7-9, with 7 bases fitting TRBD2. Germline values: CDR1 SEHNR, CDR2 FQNEAQ (reference sequence). The CDR3 is 15 residues long. V lost 1 base, J lost 3 bases, and 6 bases stayed unmatched. CDR3 loop: CASSLEMGGDYEQYF. The DNA of the CDR3 is TGTGCCAGCAGCTTAGAGATGGGAGGGGACTACGAGCAGTACTTC. The full variable domain, rest sourced from reference TRBV7-9 and TRBJ2-7, is DTGVSQNPRHKITKRGQNVTFRCDPISEHNRLYWYRQTLGQGPEFLTYFQNEAQLEKSRLLSDRFSAERPKGSFSTLEIQRTEQGDSAMYLCASSLEMGGDYEQYFGPGTRLTVT.

The chain recombines TRBV7-3 with TRBJ2-2, with D perhaps matching TRBD2 (6 bases). V gave up 6 bases and J gave up 6 bases, with 17 bases separating them. The CDR3 has 15 residues. Germline V gene sequence: CDR1 SGHTA, CDR2 FQGTGA. Here the CDR3 DNA reads TGTGCCAGCAGACTCTCTAGCGATCCGTCCGGGGAGCTGTTTTTT. This sequence encodes CASRLSSDPSGELFF.

This clonotype has at least ten counts. The chain combines TRBV29-1 with TRBJ1-1; no clear D gene. Trimming left V 7 bases short and J 1 base short, with 13 bases between. The CDR3 is made up of 13 amino acids. Germline lookup yields CDR1 SQVTM and CDR2 ANQGSEA. CDR3 in amino acids: CSAAENRNTEAFF. CDR3 nucleotides: TGCAGCGCAGCGGAGAACAGGAACACTGAAGCTTTCTTT. The whole variable domain, filled in from reference TRBV29-1 and TRBJ1-1, reads SAVISQKPSRDICQRGTSLTIQCQVDSQVTMMFWYRQQPGQSLTLIATANQGSEATYESGFVIDKFPISRPNLTFSTLTVSNMSPEDSSIYLCSAAENRNTEAFFGQGTRLTVV.

This clonotype has ten or more counts. The chain recombines TRBV29-1 with TRBJ1-2, with D maybe TRBD1 (6 bases). Germline-derived CDR1 and CDR2 are SQVTM and ANQGSEA. V gave up 7 bases and J gave up 4 bases, with 16 bases separating them. The CDR3 spans 13 residues. The CDR3 nucleotides are TGCAGCGCAAGGGACACAGGGAGCTATGGCTACACCTTC. Protein sequence: CSARDTGSYGYTF.

The V and J genes are TRBV7-2 and TRBJ1-5; TRBD1 might be the D (5 bases). Germline values: CDR1 SGHTA, CDR2 FQGNSA. CDR3 size: 15 residues. V was shortened by 5 bases and J by 5 bases, with 16 bases between the two germline ends. The CDR3 DNA is TGTGCCAGCAGCCAAGATCGTGACAGTTATCAGCCCCAGCATTTT. Protein product: CASSQDRDSYQPQHF.

At least ten counts were recorded for this clonotype. The chain combines TRBV6-5 with TRBJ1-1; tentative D call: TRBD1 (6 bases). This CDR3 is 14 amino acids long. Trimming took 8 bases from V and 2 from J, leaving 15 bases between them. The V gene's germline CDR1 is MNHEY and CDR2 SVGAGI. The chain's CDR3 is CASVPGTPNTEAFF. The CDR3 DNA sequence: TGTGCCAGCGTTCCCGGGACACCTAACACTGAAGCTTTCTTT.